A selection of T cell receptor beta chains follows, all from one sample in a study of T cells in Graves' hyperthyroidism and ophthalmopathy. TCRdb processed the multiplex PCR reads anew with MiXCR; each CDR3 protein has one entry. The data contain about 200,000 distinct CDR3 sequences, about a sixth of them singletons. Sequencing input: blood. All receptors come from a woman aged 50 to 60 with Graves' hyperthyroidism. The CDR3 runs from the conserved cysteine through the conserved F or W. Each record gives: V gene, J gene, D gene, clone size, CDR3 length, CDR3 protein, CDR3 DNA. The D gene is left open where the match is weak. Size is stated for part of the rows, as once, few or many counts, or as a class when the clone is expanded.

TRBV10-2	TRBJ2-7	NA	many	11	CASSDYSEQYF	TGCGCCAGCAGCGATTATTCCGAGCAGTACTTC
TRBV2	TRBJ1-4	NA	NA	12	CASNRPNEKLFF	TGTGCCAGCAATAGGCCGAATGAAAAACTGTTTTTT
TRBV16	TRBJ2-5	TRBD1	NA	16	CASSRIGTVVQETQYF	TGTGCCAGCAGCCGAATTGGGACAGTAGTCCAAGAGACCCAGTACTTC
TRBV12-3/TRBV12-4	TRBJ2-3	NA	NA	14	CASRANPGADTQYF	TGTGCCAGCAGGGCGAATCCAGGGGCAGATACGCAGTATTTT
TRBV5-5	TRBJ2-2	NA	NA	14	CASSSFRGGGELFF	TGTGCCAGCAGCTCATTCAGGGGCGGCGGGGAGCTGTTTTTT
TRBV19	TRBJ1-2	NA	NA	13	CASGKQSSYGYTF	TGTGCCAGTGGAAAACAGAGCTCCTATGGCTACACCTTC
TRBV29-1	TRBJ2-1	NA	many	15	CSVEARGTSYNEQFF	TGCAGCGTTGAAGCACGCGGGACATCCTACAATGAGCAGTTCTTC
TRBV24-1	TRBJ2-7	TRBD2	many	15	CATSDRTSGNDEQYF	TGTGCCACCAGTGATCGGACTAGCGGGAATGACGAGCAGTACTTC
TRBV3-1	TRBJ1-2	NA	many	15	CASSPQRDFNYGYTF	TGTGCCAGCAGCCCGCAACGGGACTTTAACTATGGCTACACCTTC
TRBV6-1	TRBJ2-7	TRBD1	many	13	CASSRQGRYEQYF	TGTGCCAGCAGTCGACAGGGTCGATACGAGCAGTACTTC
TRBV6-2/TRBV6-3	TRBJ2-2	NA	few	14	CASSSNQNTRELFF	TGTGCCAGCAGCTCAAATCAGAACACCAGGGAGCTGTTTTTT
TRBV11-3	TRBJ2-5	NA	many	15	CASSLGLQNQETQYF	TGTGCCAGCAGCTTGGGGCTACAGAACCAAGAGACCCAGTACTTC
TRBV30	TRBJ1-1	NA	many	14	CAWNRAGLNTEAFF	TGTGCCTGGAACAGAGCGGGGCTGAACACTGAAGCTTTCTTT
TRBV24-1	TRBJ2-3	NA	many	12	CATSPRTDTQYF	TGTGCCACCAGCCCTCGCACAGATACGCAGTATTTT
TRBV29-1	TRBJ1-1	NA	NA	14	CSVEDPAGNTEAFF	TGCAGCGTTGAAGATCCCGCAGGGAACACTGAAGCTTTCTTT
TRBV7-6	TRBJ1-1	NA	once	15	CASSLMGGGDTEAFF	TGTGCCAGCAGCTTAATGGGAGGAGGGGACACTGAAGCTTTCTTT
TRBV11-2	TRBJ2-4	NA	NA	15	CASSSPRGPKNIQYF	TGTGCCAGCAGCTCACCCAGGGGACCCAAAAACATTCAGTACTTC
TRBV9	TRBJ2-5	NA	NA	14	CASSVQGNGETQYF	TGTGCCAGCAGCGTACAGGGAAATGGAGAGACCCAGTACTTC
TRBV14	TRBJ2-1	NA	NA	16	CASSPGGGALSNEQFF	TGTGCCAGCAGCCCTGGGGGGGGGGCTCTTTCCAATGAGCAGTTCTTC
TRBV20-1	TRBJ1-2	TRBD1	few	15	CSAGQGRGGLDGYTF	TGCAGTGCTGGACAGGGAAGGGGCGGGTTGGATGGCTACACCTTC
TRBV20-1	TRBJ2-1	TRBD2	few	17	CSARDGGLAGSYNEQFF	TGCAGTGCTAGAGATGGGGGACTAGCGGGTTCCTACAATGAGCAGTTCTTC
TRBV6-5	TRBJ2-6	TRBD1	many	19	CASSPTRQGGIAGANVLTF	TGTGCCAGCAGTCCAACCCGACAGGGGGGGATCGCTGGGGCCAACGTCCTGACTTTC
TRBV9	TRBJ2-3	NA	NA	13	CASSVDSRTREYF	TGTGCCAGCAGCGTAGATTCGCGGACCCGGGAGTATTTT
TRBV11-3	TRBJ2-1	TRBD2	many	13	CASKERGDNEQFF	TGTGCCAGCAAGGAGCGGGGGGACAATGAGCAGTTCTTC
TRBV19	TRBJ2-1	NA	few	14	CASSRASSYNEQFF	TGTGCCAGTAGTAGGGCTTCCTCCTACAATGAGCAGTTCTTC
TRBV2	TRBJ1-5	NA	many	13	CASLRVFNQPQHF	TGTGCCAGCCTACGAGTATTCAATCAGCCCCAGCATTTT
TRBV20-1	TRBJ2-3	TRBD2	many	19	CSAAGHRPGLAGDTDTQYF	TGCAGTGCGGCGGGACACCGGCCGGGACTAGCGGGGGACACAGATACGCAGTATTTT
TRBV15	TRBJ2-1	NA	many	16	CATSGTRAGTYNEQFF	TGTGCCACCAGCGGAACGCGGGCCGGGACCTACAATGAGCAGTTCTTC
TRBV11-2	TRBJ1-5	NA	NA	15	CASSLGGTVNQPQHF	TGTGCCAGCAGCTTGGGGGGGACGGTGAATCAGCCCCAGCATTTT
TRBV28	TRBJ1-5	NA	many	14	CASSLYRVNQPQHF	TGTGCCAGCAGTCTCTACAGGGTTAATCAGCCCCAGCATTTT
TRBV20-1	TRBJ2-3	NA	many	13	CSARSTNTDTQYF	TGCAGTGCCCGGTCTACCAACACAGATACGCAGTATTTT
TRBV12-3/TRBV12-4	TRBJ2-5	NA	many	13	CASSPGPTQTQYF	TGTGCCAGCAGTCCCGGACCGACCCAGACCCAGTACTTC
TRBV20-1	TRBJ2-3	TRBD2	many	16	CSARPLAGGHTDTQYF	TGCAGTGCTAGACCCCTAGCGGGAGGGCACACAGATACGCAGTATTTT
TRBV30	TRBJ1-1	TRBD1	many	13	CAWSGTGGTEAFF	TGTGCCTGGAGTGGGACAGGGGGCACTGAAGCTTTCTTT
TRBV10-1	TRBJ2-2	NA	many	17	CASSELPGSPRTGELFF	TGCGCCAGCAGTGAGTTACCCGGGAGCCCGAGAACCGGGGAGCTGTTTTTT
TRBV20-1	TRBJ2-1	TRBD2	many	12	CSVGSGWNEQFF	TGCAGTGTAGGTAGCGGGTGGAATGAGCAGTTCTTC
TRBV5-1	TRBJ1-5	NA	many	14	CASSLEGRNQPQHF	TGCGCCAGCAGCTTGGAAGGTAGAAATCAGCCCCAGCATTTT
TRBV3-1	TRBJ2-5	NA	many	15	CASSQEGAVRETQYF	TGTGCCAGCAGCCAAGAAGGGGCGGTCAGGGAGACCCAGTACTTC
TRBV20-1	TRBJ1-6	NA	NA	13	CSIIRDYNSPLHF	TGCAGTATAATACGGGATTATAATTCACCCCTCCACTTT
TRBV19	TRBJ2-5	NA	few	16	CASSITDSPYQETQYF	TGTGCCAGTAGTATAACGGACAGCCCATACCAAGAGACCCAGTACTTC
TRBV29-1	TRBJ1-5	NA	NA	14	CSVGESRSNQPQHF	TGCAGCGTTGGAGAGAGCCGTAGCAATCAGCCCCAGCATTTT
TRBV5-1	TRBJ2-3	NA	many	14	CASSLGAGSDTQYF	TGCGCCAGCAGCTTGGGTGCCGGATCGGATACGCAGTATTTT
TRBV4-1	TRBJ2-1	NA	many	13	CASSPQIRDEQFF	TGCGCCAGCAGCCCACAGATCAGGGATGAGCAGTTCTTC
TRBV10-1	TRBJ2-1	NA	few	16	CASSVGGARGHNEQFF	TGCGCCAGCAGTGTAGGGGGGGCTCGCGGCCACAATGAGCAGTTCTTC
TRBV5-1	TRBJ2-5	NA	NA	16	CASSLGHTGDQETQYF	TGCGCCAGCAGCTTGGGTCACACAGGAGACCAAGAGACCCAGTACTTC
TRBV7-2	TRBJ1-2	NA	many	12	CASSLVGYGYTF	TGTGCCAGCAGCTTGGTTGGTTATGGCTACACCTTC
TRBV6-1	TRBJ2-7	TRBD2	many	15	CASKISGKLSYEQYF	TGTGCCAGCAAGATTAGCGGGAAGCTCTCCTACGAGCAGTACTTC